One sample yielded the 6 T cell receptor beta chains listed below, sequenced in a study of beta chain features in type 1 diabetes. Investigators reverse transcribed all isolated RNA, so they sequenced expressed TCRB transcripts. Generated by immunoSEQ multiplex PCR, the TCRdb table keeps only in-frame clones and is missing some. Here the sample spans about 900,000 clones, 15% to 20% being singletons. The sequenced material came from naive CD4+ T cells from blood. The receptor source for this set is a woman aged 18 to 35 in good health.

This clone was seen more than once but under ten times. The chain combines TRBV29-1 with TRBJ2-7; 8 nucleotides line up with TRBD2. CDR1 and CDR2 (germline): SQVTM, ANQGSEA. V lost 4 bases and J lost 7; bases outside the gene matches: 9. There are 13 residues in the CDR3. The CDR3, as DNA: TGCAGCGTTGGACCCGGACTAGCTAGTGAGCAGTACTTC. This sequence encodes CSVGPGLASEQYF.

This clone was observed a handful of times. This chain uses TRBV28 with TRBJ2-4, with D unresolved. The CDR3 runs to 12 residues. V shed 4 bases and J shed 11 bases, with 12 bases lying between them. Germline assignment: CDR1 MDHEN and CDR2 SYDVKM. CDR3 DNA: TGTGCCAGCAGTTCTACAAGGGTGGTTCAGTACTTC. Translation: CASSSTRVVQYF.

The genes are TRBV10-1 and TRBJ2-5; D call uncertain. Germline lookup yields CDR1 WNHNN and CDR2 SYGVQD (reference sequence). The CDR3 sequence is 15 residues long. With 0 bases removed from V and 5 bases from J, the gap between germline ends came to 13 bases. CDR3 loop: CASSESSTSWETQYF. Here the CDR3 DNA reads TGCGCCAGCAGTGAGTCTAGTACATCGTGGGAGACCCAGTACTTC.

This clone was picked up a small number of times. This rearrangement joins TRBV15 to TRBJ2-1; TRBD2 agrees at 14 bases. This CDR3 is 15 amino acids long. With V trimmed by 2 bases and J by 8 bases, 2 bases remained unmatched. CDR1 and CDR2 from the germline V gene are LNHNV and YYDKDF (reference sequence). The CDR3 is CATSRRTSGRYEQFF. In DNA, the CDR3 is TGTGCCACCAGCAGACGGACTAGCGGGAGGTATGAGCAGTTCTTC.

The table lists this clone with a few counts. The chain couples TRBV6-6 to TRBJ2-3; D assignment may be TRBD1 or TRBD2 (5 bases each). Deletions cut 3 bases from V and 4 bases from J, with 11 bases between. Germline V gives CDR1 MNHNY, CDR2 SVGAGI (reference sequence). The CDR3 is 14 residues long. The CDR3 DNA reads as TGTGCCAGCAGTTATTATCTGGGGGCAGATACGCAGTATTTT. Translation: CASSYYLGADTQYF.

J is TRBJ2-3 and V is TRBV7-2; 14 bases map to TRBD2. The V segment lost 2 bases and the J segment 6 bases; nucleotides outside the gene matches: 4. The CDR3 spans 16 residues. Germline lookup yields CDR1 SGHTA and CDR2 FQGNSA. Here the CDR3 DNA reads TGTGCCAGCAGCTTAAGACTAGCGGGAGGGTCTGATACGCAGTATTTT. It specifies CASSLRLAGGSDTQYF.